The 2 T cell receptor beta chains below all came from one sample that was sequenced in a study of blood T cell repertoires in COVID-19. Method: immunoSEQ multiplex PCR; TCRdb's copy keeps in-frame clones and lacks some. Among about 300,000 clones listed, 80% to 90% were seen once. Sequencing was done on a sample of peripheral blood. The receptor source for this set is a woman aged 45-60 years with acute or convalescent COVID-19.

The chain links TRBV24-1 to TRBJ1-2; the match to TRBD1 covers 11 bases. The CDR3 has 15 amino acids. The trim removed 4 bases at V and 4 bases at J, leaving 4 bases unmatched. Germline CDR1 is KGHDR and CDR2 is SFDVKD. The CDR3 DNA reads TGTGCCACCAGTGACTCGGACAGGGGGCCCTATGGCTACACCTTC. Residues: CATSDSDRGPYGYTF.

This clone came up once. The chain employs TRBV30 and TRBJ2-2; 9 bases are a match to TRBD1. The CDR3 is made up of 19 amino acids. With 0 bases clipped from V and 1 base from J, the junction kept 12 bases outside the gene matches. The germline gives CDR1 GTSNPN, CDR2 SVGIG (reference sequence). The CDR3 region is CAWSVTGGYLLLNTGELFF. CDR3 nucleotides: TGTGCCTGGAGTGTAACAGGGGGCTATCTTCTGTTGAACACCGGGGAGCTGTTTTTT.